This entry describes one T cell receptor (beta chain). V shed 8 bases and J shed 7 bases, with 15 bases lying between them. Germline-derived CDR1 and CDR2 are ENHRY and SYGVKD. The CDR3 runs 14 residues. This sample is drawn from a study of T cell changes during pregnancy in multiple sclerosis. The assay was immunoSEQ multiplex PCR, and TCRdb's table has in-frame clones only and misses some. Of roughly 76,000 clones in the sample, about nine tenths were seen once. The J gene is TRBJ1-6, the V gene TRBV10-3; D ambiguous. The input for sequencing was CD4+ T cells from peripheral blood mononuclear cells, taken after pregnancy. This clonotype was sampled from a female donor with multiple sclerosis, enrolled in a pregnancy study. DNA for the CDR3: TGTGCCATCGGGTCCCCGGGTCAAAATTCACCCCTCCACTTT. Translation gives CAIGSPGQNSPLHF.